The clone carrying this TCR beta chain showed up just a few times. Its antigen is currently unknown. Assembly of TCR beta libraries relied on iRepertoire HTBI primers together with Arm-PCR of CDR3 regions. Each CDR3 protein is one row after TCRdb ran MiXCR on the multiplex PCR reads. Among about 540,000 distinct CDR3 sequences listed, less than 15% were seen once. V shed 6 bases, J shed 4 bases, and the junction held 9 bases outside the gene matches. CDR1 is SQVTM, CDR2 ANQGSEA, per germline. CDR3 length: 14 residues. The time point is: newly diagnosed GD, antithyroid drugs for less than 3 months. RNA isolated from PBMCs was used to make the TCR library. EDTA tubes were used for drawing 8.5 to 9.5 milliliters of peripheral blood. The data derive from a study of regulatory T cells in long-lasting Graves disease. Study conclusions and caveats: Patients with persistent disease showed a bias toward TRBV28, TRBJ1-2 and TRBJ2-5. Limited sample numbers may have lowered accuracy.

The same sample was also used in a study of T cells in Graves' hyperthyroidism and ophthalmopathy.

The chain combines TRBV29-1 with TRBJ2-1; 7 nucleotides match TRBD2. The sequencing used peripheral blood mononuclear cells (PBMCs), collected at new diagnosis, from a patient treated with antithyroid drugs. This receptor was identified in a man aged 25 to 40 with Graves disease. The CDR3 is CSVRGREGYNEQFF. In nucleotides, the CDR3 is TGCAGCGTACGAGGGAGGGAGGGTTACAATGAGCAGTTCTTC.